This passage covers 17 T cell receptor beta chains from one sample sequenced in a study of blood T cell repertoires in COVID-19. Profiled with immunoSEQ multiplex PCR; TCRdb holds only in-frame clones, not every one. The profile shows 95,000 to 150,000 clones, roughly three quarters of them singletons. Sequenced material: peripheral blood. The receptors were sampled from a middle-aged man with active or convalescent COVID-19.

The rearrangement uses TRBV13 and TRBJ2-1, with TRBD2 matching over 7 bases. There are 15 residues in the CDR3. Germline V gives CDR1 PRHDT, CDR2 FYEKMQ (reference sequence). V lost 5 bases to trimming and J lost 4 bases; unmatched junction nucleotides: 8. Here the CDR3 DNA reads TGTGCCAGCAGCCGGGACTACTTATCTTACAATGAGCAGTTCTTC. Its translation: CASSRDYLSYNEQFF.

The chain recombines TRBV12-5 with TRBJ1-2; D not certain. The CDR3 extends over 13 amino acids. From germline, CDR1 is LGHNT and CDR2 FRNRAP. Trimming pared 6 bases from V and 3 bases from J, leaving 11 bases between. CDR3 sequence reads: CASGLYRDYGYTF. CDR3 sequence (DNA): TGTGCTAGTGGCCTCTATCGGGACTATGGCTACACCTTC.

V and J are TRBV6-2 or TRBV6-3 and TRBJ1-2; TRBD1 is a possible D gene (5 bases). Trimming took 4 bases from V and 6 from J, leaving 9 bases between them. The V gene's germline CDR1 is MNHEY and CDR2 SVGEGT. The CDR3 length is 12 residues. The CDR3 nucleotides read TGTGCCAGCAGTTGGAGGGACGATGGCTACACCTTC. As protein: CASSWRDDGYTF.

The genes are TRBV19 and TRBJ1-6; no firm D call. The CDR3 totals 14 residues. V was clipped by 3 bases and J by 0 bases, with 3 bases between them. The germline CDR1 and CDR2 sequences are LNHDA and SQIVND (reference sequence). CDR3 sequence: CASSMSSYNSPLHF. The CDR3 DNA reads as TGTGCCAGTAGTATGAGCTCCTATAATTCACCCCTCCACTTT.

The chain uses TRBV29-1 and TRBJ2-2, with 7 bases aligning to TRBD2. After removal of 7 bases from V and 6 bases from J, the junction contained 11 bases not matched to a gene. Looked up from germline, CDR1 is SQVTM and CDR2 is ANQGSEA. This CDR3 has 14 amino acids. The CDR3: CSAQGLSGSGELFF. CDR3 DNA: TGCAGCGCTCAGGGACTATCGGGGTCCGGGGAGCTGTTTTTT.

V and J are TRBV24-1 and TRBJ2-1; 10 nucleotides line up with TRBD2. Germline loops: CDR1 KGHDR, CDR2 SFDVKD. The junction had 5 bases not matched to a gene; V was cut back by 3 bases and J by 4 bases. There are 16 residues in the CDR3. The CDR3 spells CATSDITSGKYNEQFF. DNA of the CDR3: TGTGCCACCAGTGATATAACTAGCGGGAAATACAATGAGCAGTTCTTC.

The V call is TRBV28, the J call TRBJ1-6; D might be TRBD1 (6 bases). This CDR3 has 13 amino acids. CDR1 and CDR2 from the germline V gene are MDHEN and SYDVKM. The ends were cut back, 8 bases at V and 4 bases at J, with 9 bases in the middle. The CDR3: CASWGRYNSPLHF. The CDR3 nucleotides are TGTGCCAGCTGGGGGCGTTATAATTCACCCCTCCACTTT.

This sequence joins TRBV19 and TRBJ1-3; weak D call: TRBD1 (6 bases). This CDR3 spans 16 amino acids. V lost 5 bases to trimming and J lost 3 bases, with 17 bases between them. Germline V lookup: CDR1 LNHDA, CDR2 SQIVND (reference sequence). In DNA form, the CDR3 reads TGTGCCAGTAGTCCTGGGGCAGGGGCTTATGGAAACACCATATATTTT. Translation: CASSPGAGAYGNTIYF.

The gene calls are TRBV5-6 and TRBJ2-1; 7 nucleotides line up with TRBD1. The germline gives CDR1 SGHDT, CDR2 YYEEEE. Germline trimming cut 4 bases from V and 7 bases from J; bases unmatched to any gene: 17. The CDR3 has 17 residues. CDR3 amino acids: CASSPRARGQSWNEQFF. The CDR3 DNA sequence: TGTGCCAGCAGCCCGCGAGCGAGGGGGCAAAGTTGGAATGAGCAGTTCTTC.

The CDR3 coding sequence is TGTGCCAGCAGTCACAGGGGACCTAAAGAGACCCAGTACTTC. It specifies CASSHRGPKETQYF. The gene calls are TRBV2 and TRBJ2-5; 7 bases line up with TRBD1. The CDR3 has 14 residues. Germline V gene sequence: CDR1 SNHLY, CDR2 FYNNEI. The J segment lost 3 bases and the V segment lost 5 bases, leaving 6 bases of the junction unmatched.

The genes are TRBV19 and TRBJ1-2; 8 bases map to TRBD1. V shed 8 bases, J shed 4 bases, and the junction held 15 bases outside the gene matches. There are 16 residues in the CDR3. Germline loops: CDR1 LNHDA, CDR2 SQIVND (reference sequence). The CDR3 DNA sequence: TGTGCCAGTCGCCCCCCACCGGCAGGGGGCGCCTATGGCTACACCTTC. Translated, it gives CASRPPPAGGAYGYTF.

The chain links TRBV7-2 to TRBJ1-1, with 8 bases matching TRBD1. Trimming took 4 bases from V and 2 from J; bases not matched to a gene: 3. CDR1 and CDR2 (germline): SGHTA, FQGNSA. The CDR3 sequence is 14 residues long. CDR3 sequence reads: CASSSTGANTEAFF. For the CDR3, the DNA is TGTGCCAGCAGCTCGACAGGGGCTAACACTGAAGCTTTCTTT. Full variable domain (remainder filled in from reference TRBV7-2 and TRBJ1-1): GAGVSQSPSNKVTEKGKDVELRCDPISGHTALYWYRQSLGQGLEFLIYFQGNSAPDKSGLPSDRFSAERTGGSVSTLTIQRTQQEDSAVYLCASSSTGANTEAFFGQGTRLTVV.

This clone was seen a handful of times. The rearrangement links TRBV11-3 to TRBJ1-2; the match to TRBD1 covers 10 bases. Germline lookup yields CDR1 SGHNT and CDR2 YENEEA. With 7 bases clipped from V and 4 bases from J, the junction kept 12 bases outside the gene matches. This CDR3 region has 16 residues. Here the CDR3 reads CASTPRGDRGPYGYTF. CDR3 coding DNA: TGTGCCAGCACCCCTCGTGGGGACAGGGGTCCCTATGGCTACACCTTC.

The V and J genes are TRBV28 and TRBJ2-4, with D maybe TRBD1 (5 bases). This CDR3 spans 14 amino acids. V lost 3 bases, J lost 6 bases, and 12 bases lay in between. Germline loops: CDR1 MDHEN, CDR2 SYDVKM. CDR3: CASSLAGSGNIQYF. The DNA for the CDR3 is TGTGCCAGCAGTTTGGCAGGGTCGGGAAACATTCAGTACTTC.

The V call is TRBV29-1, the J call TRBJ2-3, with a possible D match to TRBD2 (5 bases). Germline CDR1 SQVTM, CDR2 ANQGSEA. CDR3 length equals 16 residues. Trimming removed 3 bases from V and 4 bases from J, with 20 bases in between. CDR3 region: CSVEGTSSNRADTQYF. In DNA form, the CDR3 reads TGCAGCGTTGAGGGAACTAGTTCCAACCGCGCAGATACGCAGTATTTT.

This rearrangement joins TRBV28 to TRBJ2-7, with 7 bases fitting TRBD2. Germline assignment: CDR1 MDHEN and CDR2 SYDVKM. After removal of 6 bases from V and 3 bases from J, the junction contained 5 bases not matched to a gene. This CDR3 has 13 amino acids. For the CDR3, the DNA is TGTGCCAGCAGGGGACTATTGAGCTACGAGCAGTACTTC. Its translation: CASRGLLSYEQYF.

V is TRBV9 and J is TRBJ2-3; tentative D call: TRBD2 (6 bases). Between the trimmed V and J ends, which lost 3 bases and 1 base, there was a span of 9 bases. This CDR3 comprises 14 residues. The germline V gene has CDR1 SGDLS and CDR2 YYNGEE. The CDR3 spells CASSAWGGTDTQYF. The CDR3 coding sequence is TGTGCCAGCAGCGCGTGGGGGGGCACAGATACGCAGTATTTT. The complete variable domain, with remaining parts taken from reference TRBV9 and TRBJ2-3, reads DSGVTQTPKHLITATGQRVTLRCSPRSGDLSVYWYQQSLDQGLQFLIQYYNGEERAKGNILERFSAQQFPDLHSELNLSSLELGDSALYFCASSAWGGTDTQYFGPGTRLTVL.